This TCR beta chain was sequenced for a study of blood T cell repertoires in COVID-19. Whole-study context: There were acute and convalescent COVID-19 samples, and they came from the United States, Italy and Spain. T cells, B-cell-depleted T cells, or PBMCs supplied cDNA or gDNA.

Germline CDR1 and CDR2: LNHDA and SQIVND (reference sequence). Trimming removed 11 bases at V and 0 bases at J, with 11 bases between. The CDR3 loop spans 12 amino acids. As handled by the study authors: Nucleated cell counts were estimated from reference gene primer amplification. This table comes from immunoSEQ multiplex PCR, and its TCRdb copy is limited to in-frame clones, with some not included. V, J and clone size derive from that table, while D and trimming were established from the DNA sequence. The table shows under 150,000 clones, with around 82% occurring only once. Sequencing was performed on peripheral blood. The chain employs TRBV19 and TRBJ2-7, with D tentatively TRBD1 (5 bases). The TCR comes from a man in his 60s with acute or convalescent COVID-19. The CDR3 loop is CASMTVSYEQYF. DNA for the CDR3: TGTGCCTCCATGACAGTCTCCTACGAGCAGTACTTC.